Below are 14 T cell receptor beta chains sequenced from a single sample in a study of immune evolution from preneoplasia to lung adenocarcinoma. The assay was immunoSEQ multiplex PCR, and TCRdb's table has in-frame clones only and misses some. The repertoire includes some 10,000 clones, 75% to 85% of them detected once, and 6.6% sits in the top ten. The sequenced sample was FFPE lung adenocarcinoma in situ tissue. Receptors originate from a person between 60 and 79 years old with lung adenocarcinoma.

This clone was recorded once. The chain carries TRBV28 and TRBJ2-7; tentatively, D is TRBD2 (6 bases). This CDR3 is built from 15 residues. Germline CDR1 and CDR2: MDHEN and SYDVKM. Trimming cost V 4 bases and J 6 bases, with 19 bases left between them. The DNA of the CDR3 is TGTGCCAGCAGTTACGGCGGGGCGACCCTTGGCGAGCAGTACTTC. It translates to CASSYGGATLGEQYF.

Worth noting for this clone: Compared with germline, one end of the junction differs, possibly owing to a read error. The chain combines TRBV19 with TRBJ1-2; a weak D match, TRBD1 (5 bases). Germline CDR1 and CDR2: LNHDA and SQIVND (reference sequence). This CDR3 region has 12 residues. In nucleotides, the CDR3 is TGTGCTAGTAGTGAGGGGAGAGATGGCTACACCTTC. Its translation is CASSEGRDGYTF.

This chain links TRBV5-5 with TRBJ1-5; TRBD1 matches at 7 bases. V gave up 3 bases and J gave up 1 base; unmatched junction bases: 4. Germline-derived CDR1 and CDR2 are SGHKS and YYEKEE (reference sequence). The length of the CDR3 is 15 residues. CDR3 sequence (DNA): TGTGCCAGCAGCTCGGACAGGCAGAGCAATCAGCCCCAGCATTTT. It encodes CASSSDRQSNQPQHF.

The chain recombines TRBV2 with TRBJ2-3, with 8 bases aligning to TRBD2. Looked up from germline, CDR1 is SNHLY and CDR2 is FYNNEI. This CDR3 is built from 15 residues. V lost 4 bases, J lost 5 bases, and 8 bases stayed unmatched. CDR3 protein: CASSVSRGGRDTQYF. CDR3 in DNA: TGTGCCAGCAGTGTGTCCCGGGGGGGCCGAGATACGCAGTATTTT.

This chain connects TRBV6-5 to TRBJ2-3; 7 bases align to TRBD2. Germline CDR1 and CDR2: MNHEY and SVGAGI. This CDR3 has 14 residues. Trimming took 2 bases from V and 4 from J; bases not matched to a gene: 3. CDR3 nucleotide sequence: TGTGCCAGCAGTTACGCCCTAGCGGCAGATACGCAGTATTTT. It yields the protein CASSYALAADTQYF.

The J gene is TRBJ2-4, the V gene TRBV5-1; D may correspond to TRBD1 or TRBD2 (5 bases each). There are 14 residues in the CDR3. Germline V gives CDR1 SGHRS, CDR2 YFSETQ. Trimming removed 4 bases at V and 4 bases at J, with 12 bases between. CDR3 amino acids: CASSPDRGKNIQYF. CDR3 DNA: TGCGCCAGCAGCCCCGACAGAGGGAAAAACATTCAGTACTTC.

The chain employs TRBV4-3 and TRBJ1-4; tentative D call: TRBD1 (5 bases). Germline lookup yields CDR1 LGHNA and CDR2 YSLEER. V lost 1 base and J lost 0, with 12 bases in between. This CDR3 has 17 residues. CDR3 loop: CASSQGARGTTNEKLFF. The CDR3 DNA is TGCGCCAGCAGCCAAGGGGCCCGGGGGACAACTAATGAAAAACTGTTTTTT.

The chain uses TRBV5-5 and TRBJ1-1; D is perhaps TRBD1 (6 bases). Trimming removed 1 base from V and 3 bases from J, with 10 bases in between. The CDR3 runs 14 residues. Germline loops: CDR1 SGHKS, CDR2 YYEKEE (reference sequence). The CDR3 bases are TGTGCCAGCAGCTTGAATACAGGGTACACTGAAGCTTTCTTT. It encodes CASSLNTGYTEAFF.

This chain joins TRBV9 and TRBJ1-4; 7 bases align to TRBD1. Germline-derived CDR1 and CDR2 are SGDLS and YYNGEE. This CDR3 is 15 amino acids long. V dropped 4 bases and J dropped 4; count of bases not matched to a gene: 7. As DNA, the CDR3 is TGTGCCAGCAGCCCGACGACAGGGCGTAATGAAAAACTGTTTTTT. This translates into CASSPTTGRNEKLFF.

The chain is built from TRBV6-1 and TRBJ1-5, with TRBD1 identical over 7 bases. V lost 6 bases to trimming and J lost 1 base; unmatched junction nucleotides: 6. CDR1 is MNHNS, CDR2 SASEGT, per germline. This CDR3 has 15 amino acids. In nucleotides, the CDR3 is TGTGCCAGCAGGACAGGGCAGGGAAGCAATCAGCCCCAGCATTTT. Its protein product is CASRTGQGSNQPQHF.

This rearrangement joins TRBV7-9 to TRBJ2-2; D gene unclear. V was pared by 5 bases and J by 2 bases, with 9 bases between. The CDR3 length is 14 residues. Germline V CDR1 and CDR2: SEHNR, FQNEAQ (reference sequence). The CDR3 region has the DNA TGTGCCAGCAGCCTGGACGGTAACACCGGGGAGCTGTTTTTT. Its translation is CASSLDGNTGELFF.

About this clone itself: At one end the junction does not follow the germline gene, possibly because of a read error. The chain links TRBV4-3 to TRBJ2-1; D call uncertain. The CDR3 is made up of 16 amino acids. Germline values: CDR1 LGHNA, CDR2 YSLEER. The CDR3 loop is CTSSQDYPLGYNEQFF. Written as DNA, the CDR3 is TGCACCAGCAGCCAAGATTACCCTCTGGGGTACAATGAGCAGTTCTTC.

The chain recombines TRBV18 with TRBJ2-3; D remains ambiguous. CDR3 length: 13 amino acids. V gave up 3 bases and J gave up 5 bases, with 9 bases separating them. Germline-derived CDR1 and CDR2 are KGHSH and LQKENI. The CDR3 coding sequence is TGTGCCAGCTCACCTCATCCAGGAGATACGCAGTATTTT. This sequence encodes CASSPHPGDTQYF.

The chain recombines TRBV11-2 with TRBJ1-2, with D uncertain. The length of the CDR3 is 12 residues. Trimming took off 3 bases at V and 8 bases at J, with 10 bases between the two ends. Germline values: CDR1 SGHAT, CDR2 FQNNGV. CDR3 loop: CASSLGIRGYTF. DNA for the CDR3: TGTGCCAGCAGCTTGGGAATAAGGGGCTACACCTTC.